These T cell receptor beta chains were read from a single sample in a study of blood T cell repertoires in COVID-19. The data were produced by immunoSEQ multiplex PCR, yet TCRdb's version contains in-frame clones alone and is incomplete. The sample records around 300,000 clones, 90% being singletons. The specimen was peripheral blood. The receptors were sampled from a woman aged 30 to 39 with COVID-19, enrolled during active disease. The CDR3 runs from the conserved cysteine through the conserved F or W. The order of the fields is D gene, J gene, V gene, clone size, CDR3 DNA, CDR3 protein. The D gene is left open where the match is weak. Clone size is given for some rows only: seen once, a few or many times, or a class if the clone is expanded.

TRBD1,TRBJ2-1,TRBV18,.,TGTGCCAGCTCACCACCAAACGGACAGGGTGAGCAGTTCTTC,CASSPPNGQGEQFF
.,TRBJ1-1,TRBV9,.,TGTGCCAGCAGCGTAGATTGGTTGGCGGGGAACACTGAAGCTTTCTTT,CASSVDWLAGNTEAFF
TRBD1,TRBJ1-1,TRBV7-9,.,TGTGCCAGTTTTCAGGGGGACACTGAAGCTTTCTTT,CASFQGDTEAFF
.,TRBJ1-1,TRBV28,.,TGTGCCAGCAGTTATCATGGGGCCAGAACTGAAGCTTTCTTT,CASSYHGARTEAFF
TRBD2,TRBJ2-7,TRBV30,.,TGTGCCTGGAGTCGGGCTAGCGGCACCTACGAGCAGTACTTC,CAWSRASGTYEQYF
.,TRBJ2-7,TRBV6-2/TRBV6-3,.,TGTGCCAGCAGTTACGCAGGGTCCTACGAGCAGTACTTC,CASSYAGSYEQYF
.,TRBJ1-5,TRBV7-9,.,TGTGCCAGCAGCGTCAGGGGCAGCAATCAGCCCCAGCATTTT,CASSVRGSNQPQHF
.,TRBJ2-7,TRBV11-3,.,TGTGCCAGCAGCCCCGACAGCAACGAGCAGTACTTC,CASSPDSNEQYF
.,TRBJ2-1,TRBV27,.,TGTGCCAGCAGTTTATCAGGACAGCGCTACAATGAGCAGTTCTTC,CASSLSGQRYNEQFF
.,TRBJ1-1,TRBV10-3,.,TGTGCCATCAGTGATCCAACGTACAGGAACCCCGGGGCTTTCTTT,CAISDPTYRNPGAFF
TRBD1,TRBJ1-1,TRBV28,.,TGTGCCAGCACAAAAGGGGGGGGACAGGGTCGAGCTTTCTTT,CASTKGGGQGRAFF
.,TRBJ2-3,TRBV4-3,.,TGCGCCAGCAGCCCAGACAGGCTTTTGGATACGCAGTATTTT,CASSPDRLLDTQYF
.,TRBJ2-1,TRBV7-2,.,TGTGCCAGCAGCCCACGGAGTCTAGCGACCAACAATGAGCAGTTCTTC,CASSPRSLATNNEQFF
.,TRBJ1-4,TRBV6-1,once,TGTGCCAGCAGTGACCCGGGACACACAGGGGAAAAACTGTTTTTT,CASSDPGHTGEKLFF
.,TRBJ2-3,TRBV14,.,TGTGCCAGCAGCCACCTCCAGGCCTGGGCAGATACGCAGTATTTT,CASSHLQAWADTQYF
TRBD1,TRBJ1-2,TRBV18,once,TGTGCCAGCTCACCACAGGGACAGGGGGCGGTTTTTGCCTATGGCTACACCTTC,CASSPQGQGAVFAYGYTF
.,TRBJ1-5,TRBV29-1,.,TGCAGCGTTAAGGGCGCTAGCCCAAATCAGCCCCAGCATTTT,CSVKGASPNQPQHF
.,TRBJ1-2,TRBV21-1,.,TGTGCCAGCAGCGCTCAGGGAAGTGGCTACACCTTC,CASSAQGSGYTF
.,TRBJ1-3,TRBV28,.,TGTGCCAGCAGTTCTTCTCCGCGGGGAAGATTTGGAAACACCATATATTTT,CASSSSPRGRFGNTIYF
TRBD2,TRBJ2-1,TRBV20-1,.,TGCAGTGCTAGTGGGACTAGCGGGGCCTACAATGAGCAGTTCTTC,CSASGTSGAYNEQFF
TRBD1,TRBJ1-3,TRBV7-9,.,TGTGCCAGCAGCTTAGAAGGGACAGGGGGAAACACCATATATTTT,CASSLEGTGGNTIYF
.,TRBJ1-1,TRBV5-1,.,TGCGCCAGCAGTTATGCGGGGTCTAACACTGAAGCTTTCTTT,CASSYAGSNTEAFF
.,TRBJ2-7,TRBV4-1,.,TGCGCCAGCAGCCCCTCAAAGACAGGCTACTACGAGCAGTACTTC,CASSPSKTGYYEQYF
.,TRBJ1-1,TRBV30,.,TGTGCCTGGAAGCTCAGAATGAGGGACACTGAAGCTTTCTTT,CAWKLRMRDTEAFF
.,TRBJ2-5,TRBV10-3,.,TGTGCCATCAGTGAGTCGGGCGGGAACCAAGAGACCCAGTACTTC,CAISESGGNQETQYF
.,TRBJ1-1,TRBV7-9,.,TGTGCCAGCAGCCTCAGGGGAGGGGGGAACACTGAAGCTTTCTTT,CASSLRGGGNTEAFF
TRBD2,TRBJ2-7,TRBV2,.,TGTGCCAGTAAGCGGGACTGGACCTACGAGCAGTACTTC,CASKRDWTYEQYF
TRBD2,TRBJ2-3,TRBV7-3,.,TGTGCCAGCAGCCCGGCCCCGGGGGGAAGCACAGATACGCAGTATTTT,CASSPAPGGSTDTQYF
.,TRBJ1-2,TRBV18,.,TGTGCCAGCTCAAAACGGGGGGACGGAGGCTACACCTTC,CASSKRGDGGYTF
.,TRBJ1-2,TRBV4-1,.,TGCGCCAGCAGCCATTCAGGTGGAGGGGACTATGGCTACACCTTC,CASSHSGGGDYGYTF
.,TRBJ1-4,TRBV28,.,TGTGCCAGCAGTTTCCGTCCGGGGGGTGAAAAACTGTTTTTT,CASSFRPGGEKLFF
TRBD2,TRBJ2-7,TRBV10-2,.,TGCGCCAGCAGTGGGCCGGGACTAGCAGCTTACGAGCAGTACTTC,CASSGPGLAAYEQYF
.,TRBJ2-3,TRBV11-1,.,TGTGCCAGCAGCGCCAGGACAGTGGCCACAGATACGCAGTATTTT,CASSARTVATDTQYF
TRBD2,TRBJ2-3,TRBV2,.,TGTGCCAGCAGTGTTAGCGGGAGTACAGATACGCAGTATTTT,CASSVSGSTDTQYF
TRBD2,TRBJ2-1,TRBV7-3,.,TGTGCCAGCAGCTCAGGACTAGCGGGGTACAATGAGCAGTTCTTC,CASSSGLAGYNEQFF
.,TRBJ2-5,TRBV24-1,.,TGTGCCACCAGTGACCTCAGGGGCCTCCAAGAGACCCAGTACTTC,CATSDLRGLQETQYF
TRBD1,TRBJ1-5,TRBV2,.,TGTGCCAGCAGTGGAGAACAGGGGTTGGGCAATCAGCCCCAGCATTTT,CASSGEQGLGNQPQHF
.,TRBJ1-1,TRBV28,.,TGTGCCAGCAGTTTTTACTCCAGGGGATACACTGAAGCTTTCTTT,CASSFYSRGYTEAFF
TRBD2,TRBJ2-5,TRBV18,.,TGTGCCAGCTCACCAGGGACTAGCGGGTTTCAAGAGACCCAGTACTTC,CASSPGTSGFQETQYF
TRBD2,TRBJ2-7,TRBV4-1,.,TGCGCCAGCAGCCAAGGGCGGGAGGGAACCTTCTACGAGCAGTACTTC,CASSQGREGTFYEQYF
TRBD2,TRBJ2-6,TRBV15,.,TGTGCCACCAGCCTAGCGGGGTCTGGGGCCAACGTCCTGACTTTC,CATSLAGSGANVLTF
TRBD1,TRBJ2-6,TRBV7-9,.,TGTGCCAGCAGCCCGAGACAGGGGGCTGGGGCCAACGTCCTGACTTTC,CASSPRQGAGANVLTF
.,TRBJ2-5,TRBV20-1,.,TGCAGTGCTAGTAGGGGGAGATGGGAGACCCAGTACTTC,CSASRGRWETQYF
TRBD1,TRBJ2-2,TRBV5-1,once,TGCGCCAGCTCTCAGGACAGGGGGCTAGGTCTGGTAACCGGGGAGCTGTTTTTT,CASSQDRGLGLVTGELFF
TRBD1,TRBJ1-2,TRBV3-1/TRBV3-2,few,TGTGCCAGCAGCCTCACAGGGGTGTATGATGGCTACACCTTC,CASSLTGVYDGYTF
.,TRBJ2-1,TRBV6-5,.,TGTGCCAGCAGCCGGAGCGGGCTCTCCTACAATGAGCAGTTCTTC,CASSRSGLSYNEQFF
.,TRBJ2-7,TRBV5-4,.,TGTGCCAGCAGCTTGGGAGGGTCCGGCTCCTACGAGCAGTACTTC,CASSLGGSGSYEQYF
TRBD2,TRBJ2-1,TRBV4-1,.,TGCGCCAGCAGCCACCGGACTAGCGCTTTCAATGAGCAGTTCTTC,CASSHRTSAFNEQFF
TRBD1,TRBJ1-5,TRBV18,.,TGTGCCAGCTCACCACTCCCGGGACAGGGGACTCAGCCCCAGCATTTT,CASSPLPGQGTQPQHF